This TCR beta chain originates from a study of T cells in localized non-small cell lung cancer. The V end lost 6 bases, the J end lost 4 bases, and 13 bases lay between the germline ends. Germline loops: CDR1 KGHSH, CDR2 LQKENI. There are 13 residues in the CDR3. The method was immunoSEQ multiplex PCR; TCRdb's version includes in-frame clones alone and lacks a portion of them. Of 3,800 or so clones in the sample, roughly 29% were seen once. This TCR came from a man between 40 and 75 years old with stage I lung adenocarcinoma. The specimen was lung tumor tissue, collected before any cancer treatment. The rearrangement uses TRBV18 and TRBJ2-7; D uncertain. CDR3 region: CASSLQTEYEQYF. The CDR3 coding sequence is TGTGCCAGCTCTCTCCAGACGGAATACGAGCAGTACTTC.